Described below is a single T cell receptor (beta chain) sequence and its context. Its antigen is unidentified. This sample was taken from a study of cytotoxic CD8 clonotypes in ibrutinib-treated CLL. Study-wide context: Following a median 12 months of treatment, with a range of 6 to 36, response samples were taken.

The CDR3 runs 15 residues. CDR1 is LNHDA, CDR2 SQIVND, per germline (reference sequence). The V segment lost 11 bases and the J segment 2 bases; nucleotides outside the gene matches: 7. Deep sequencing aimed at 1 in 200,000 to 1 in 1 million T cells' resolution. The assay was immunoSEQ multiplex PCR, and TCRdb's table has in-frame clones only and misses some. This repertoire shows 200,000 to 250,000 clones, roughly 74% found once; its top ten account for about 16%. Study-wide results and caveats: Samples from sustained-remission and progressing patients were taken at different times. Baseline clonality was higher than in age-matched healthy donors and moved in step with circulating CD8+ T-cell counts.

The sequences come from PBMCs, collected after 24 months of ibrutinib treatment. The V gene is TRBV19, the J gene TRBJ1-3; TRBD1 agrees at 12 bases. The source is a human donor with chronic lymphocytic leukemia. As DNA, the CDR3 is TGTGCCGTTACCCGGGACAGGGGGCCTGGAAACACCATATATTTT. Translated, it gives CAVTRDRGPGNTIYF.